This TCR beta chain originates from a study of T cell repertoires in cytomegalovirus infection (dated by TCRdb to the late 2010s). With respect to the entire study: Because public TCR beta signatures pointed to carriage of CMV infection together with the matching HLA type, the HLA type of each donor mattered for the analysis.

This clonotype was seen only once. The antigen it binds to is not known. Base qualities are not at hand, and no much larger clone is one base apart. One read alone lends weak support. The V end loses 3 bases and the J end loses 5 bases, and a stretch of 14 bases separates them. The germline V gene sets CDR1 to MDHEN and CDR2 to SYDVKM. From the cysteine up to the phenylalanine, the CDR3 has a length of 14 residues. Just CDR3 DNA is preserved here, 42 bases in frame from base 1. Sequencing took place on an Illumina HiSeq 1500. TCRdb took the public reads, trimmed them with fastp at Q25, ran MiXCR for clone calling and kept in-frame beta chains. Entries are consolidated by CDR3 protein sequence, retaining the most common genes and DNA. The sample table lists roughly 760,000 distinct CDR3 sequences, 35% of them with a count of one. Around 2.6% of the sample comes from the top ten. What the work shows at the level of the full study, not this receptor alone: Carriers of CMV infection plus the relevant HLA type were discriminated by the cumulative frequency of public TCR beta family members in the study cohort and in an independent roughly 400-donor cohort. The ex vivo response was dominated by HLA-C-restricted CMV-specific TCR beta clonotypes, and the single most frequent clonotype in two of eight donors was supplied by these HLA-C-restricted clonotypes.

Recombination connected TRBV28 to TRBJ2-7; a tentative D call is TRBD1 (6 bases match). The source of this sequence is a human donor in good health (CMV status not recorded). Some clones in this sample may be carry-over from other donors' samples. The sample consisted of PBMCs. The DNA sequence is TGTGCCAGCAGTTTTCAGGGACACCCCCACGAGCAGTACTTC. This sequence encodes CASSFQGHPHEQYF.